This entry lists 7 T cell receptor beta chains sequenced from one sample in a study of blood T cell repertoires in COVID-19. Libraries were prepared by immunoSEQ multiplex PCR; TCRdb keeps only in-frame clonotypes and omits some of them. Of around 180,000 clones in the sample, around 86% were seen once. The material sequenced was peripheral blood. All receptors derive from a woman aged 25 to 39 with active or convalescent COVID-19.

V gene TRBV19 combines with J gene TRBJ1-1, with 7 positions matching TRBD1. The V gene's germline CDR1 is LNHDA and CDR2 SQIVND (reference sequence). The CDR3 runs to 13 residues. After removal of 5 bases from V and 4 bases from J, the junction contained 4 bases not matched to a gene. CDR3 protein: CASSLRGATEAFF. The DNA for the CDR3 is TGTGCCAGTAGTCTCAGGGGGGCCACTGAAGCTTTCTTT.

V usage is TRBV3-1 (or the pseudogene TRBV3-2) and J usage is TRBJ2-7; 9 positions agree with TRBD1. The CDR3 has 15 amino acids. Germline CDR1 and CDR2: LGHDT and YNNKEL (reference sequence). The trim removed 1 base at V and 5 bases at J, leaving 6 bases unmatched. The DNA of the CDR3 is TGTGCCAGCAGCCAAGTAGGGACAGGGTCCCACGAGCAGTACTTC. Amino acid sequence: CASSQVGTGSHEQYF.

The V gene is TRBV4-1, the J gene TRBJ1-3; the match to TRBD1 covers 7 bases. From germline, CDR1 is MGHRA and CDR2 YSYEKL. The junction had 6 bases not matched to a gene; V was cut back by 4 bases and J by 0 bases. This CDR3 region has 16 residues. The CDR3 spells CASSPSGTASGNTIYF. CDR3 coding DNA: TGCGCCAGCAGCCCAAGTGGGACAGCCTCTGGAAACACCATATATTTT.

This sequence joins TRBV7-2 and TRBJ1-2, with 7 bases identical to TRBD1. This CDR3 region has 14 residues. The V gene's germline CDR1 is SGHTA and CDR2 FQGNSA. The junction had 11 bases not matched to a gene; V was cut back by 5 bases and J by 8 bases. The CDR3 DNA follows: TGTGCCAGCAGCAACGCTCTTACAGGGGTCGGCTACACCTTC. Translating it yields CASSNALTGVGYTF.

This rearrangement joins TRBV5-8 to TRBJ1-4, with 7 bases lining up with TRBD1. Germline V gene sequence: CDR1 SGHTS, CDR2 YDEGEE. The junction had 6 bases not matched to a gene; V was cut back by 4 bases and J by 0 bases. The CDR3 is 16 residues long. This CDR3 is CASSPGQAATNEKLFF. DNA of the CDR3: TGTGCCAGCAGCCCAGGACAGGCTGCAACTAATGAAAAACTGTTTTTT.

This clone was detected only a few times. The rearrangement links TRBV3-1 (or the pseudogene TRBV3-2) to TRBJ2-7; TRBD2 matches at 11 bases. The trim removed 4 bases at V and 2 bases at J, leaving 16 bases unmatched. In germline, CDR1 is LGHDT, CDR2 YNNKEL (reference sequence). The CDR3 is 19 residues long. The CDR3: CASSLGGMRSSGRTYEQYF. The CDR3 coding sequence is TGTGCCAGCAGCCTCGGGGGCATGAGGTCTAGCGGGAGGACCTACGAGCAGTACTTC.

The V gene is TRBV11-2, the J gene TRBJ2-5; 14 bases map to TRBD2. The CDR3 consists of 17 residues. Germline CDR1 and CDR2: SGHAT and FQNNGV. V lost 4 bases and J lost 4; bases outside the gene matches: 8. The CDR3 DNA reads TGTGCCAGCAGCTCTGGACTAGCGGGGGGATCGGGAGAGACCCAGTACTTC. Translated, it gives CASSSGLAGGSGETQYF.